This T cell receptor (beta chain) derives from a study of beta chain features in type 1 diabetes. Study results and caveats: These data did not resolve whether HLA type affects TCRB rearrangement.

Germline CDR1 is LNHNV and CDR2 is YYDKDF (reference sequence). The V gene lost 2 bases and the J gene lost 4 bases, with 5 bases spanning the gap. This CDR3 contains 12 residues. This clone has a handful of counts. What it binds is not known. The entirety of the isolated RNA underwent reverse transcription, so expressed TCRB transcripts were sequenced. Using immunoSEQ multiplex PCR, the repertoire was profiled, and TCRdb retains in-frame clones only, with some absent. The table has more than 350,000 clones, approximately 10% seen once. Using CD45RO/CCR7/CD25/CD127/CD95/CD27, CD4+ naive, central memory, regulatory and stem cell-like memory cells were sorted.

Sample: naive CD4+ T cells from blood. The chain couples TRBV15 to TRBJ2-5, with no clear D. The TCR was taken from a woman aged 18-29 years in good health. CDR3 coding DNA: TGTGCCACCAGCAGATACAGAGAGACCCAGTACTTC. This translates into CATSRYRETQYF.